Below are 16 T cell receptor beta chains sequenced from a single sample in a study of blood T cell repertoires in COVID-19. Sequencing was performed with immunoSEQ multiplex PCR; in TCRdb, only in-frame clones are kept and a portion is missing. The sample carries almost 250,000 clones, 75% to 85% recorded once. Input material: PBMCs or T cells enriched from blood (not recorded which). These receptors all come from a woman aged 45-65 years with acute COVID-19.

CDR3 nucleotide sequence: TGTGCCAGCAGTATACTCCAGGGAGGCTACACCTTC. Residues: CASSILQGGYTF. The rearrangement links TRBV12-3 or TRBV12-4 to TRBJ1-2; TRBD1 might be the D (5 bases). V was pared by 5 bases and J by 8 bases, with 12 bases between. CDR3 length equals 12 residues.

The J gene is TRBJ2-1, the V gene TRBV20-1, with D unclear. Germline values: CDR1 DFQATT, CDR2 SNEGSKA (reference sequence). This CDR3 spans 11 amino acids. CDR3 amino acids: CTVGGYNEQFF. For the CDR3, the DNA is TGCACCGTCGGCGGCTACAATGAGCAGTTCTTC.

V usage is TRBV4-3 and J usage is TRBJ1-2; a possible D gene is TRBD1 (5 bases). V dropped 4 bases and J dropped 4 bases, with 16 bases sitting between them. This CDR3 has 15 amino acids. Germline assignment: CDR1 LGHNA and CDR2 YSLEER. CDR3 amino acids: CASSLSRGVAYGYTF. The CDR3 nucleotides are TGCGCCAGCAGCCTCTCTCGGGGGGTTGCCTATGGCTACACCTTC.

This clone has only a few counts. V usage is TRBV5-6 and J usage is TRBJ2-5; a possible D gene is TRBD2 (7 bases). This CDR3 has 15 residues. Germline values: CDR1 SGHDT, CDR2 YYEEEE. Trimming left V 0 bases short and J 1 base short, with 10 bases between. CDR3 loop: CASSLGRGLQETQYF. DNA of the CDR3: TGTGCCAGCAGCTTGGGGCGGGGGCTCCAAGAGACCCAGTACTTC.

The gene calls are TRBV6-2 or TRBV6-3 and TRBJ1-4; D gene uncertain. V was clipped by 0 bases and J by 0 bases, with 14 bases between them. The CDR3 has 18 amino acids. Germline values: CDR1 MNHEY, CDR2 SVGEGT. This chain's CDR3 is CASSYSGWRSATNEKLFF. Written as DNA, the CDR3 is TGTGCCAGCAGTTACTCAGGATGGAGAAGCGCAACTAATGAAAAACTGTTTTTT.

The genes are TRBV19 and TRBJ1-2; 9 bases line up with TRBD1. The CDR3 sequence is 13 residues long. In germline, CDR1 is LNHDA, CDR2 SQIVND (reference sequence). The trim removed 7 bases at V and 5 bases at J, leaving 5 bases unmatched. CDR3 in amino acids: CASTLGQGYGYTF. CDR3 coding DNA: TGTGCCAGTACCCTCGGACAGGGGTATGGCTACACCTTC.

The chain combines TRBV14 with TRBJ1-6; D gene unclear. The CDR3 runs 11 residues. The ends were cut back, 0 bases at V and 14 bases at J, with 5 bases in the middle. Germline loops: CDR1 SGHDN, CDR2 FVKESK. In DNA, the CDR3 is TGTGCCAGCAGCCAAGATAGAACCCTCCACTTT. Protein: CASSQDRTLHF.

This clone was seen a handful of times. J is TRBJ1-1 and V is TRBV27; no firm D call. Germline lookup yields CDR1 MNHEY and CDR2 SMNVEV (reference sequence). The CDR3 runs 11 residues. Between the trimmed V and J ends, which lost 6 bases and 4 bases, there was a span of 6 bases. The DNA for the CDR3 is TGTGCCAGCAGGGTCGGCACTGAAGCTTTCTTT. This encodes CASRVGTEAFF.

The chain recombines TRBV9 with TRBJ1-1; D not certain. The V gene lost 3 bases and the J gene lost 5 bases, with 14 bases spanning the gap. CDR3 length equals 14 residues. Germline V gene data show CDR1 as SGDLS and CDR2 as YYNGEE. The CDR3 sequence is CASSGRGVMTEAFF. CDR3 in DNA: TGTGCCAGCAGCGGTCGCGGGGTCATGACTGAAGCTTTCTTT.

The CDR3 is CASSRTGGNEKLFF. The DNA for the CDR3 is TGTGCCAGCAGCCGGACAGGGGGAAATGAAAAACTGTTTTTT. The V call is TRBV3-1 (or the pseudogene TRBV3-2), the J call TRBJ1-4; 10 bases map to TRBD1. This CDR3 has 14 residues. V dropped 4 bases and J dropped 5; count of bases not matched to a gene: 1. Germline CDR1 reads LGHDT; CDR2 reads YNNKEL (reference sequence).

This clone was observed a few times. The CDR3: CASTRRDSGGAEGYF. For the CDR3, the DNA is TGTGCCAGCACCCGACGAGACAGCGGGGGGGCCGAGGGGTACTTC. The chain recombines TRBV6-5 with TRBJ2-7; TRBD2 matches at 10 bases. Germline CDR1 is MNHEY and CDR2 is SVGAGI. The trim removed 7 bases at V and 12 bases at J, leaving 18 bases unmatched. CDR3 length: 15 residues.

The rearrangement uses TRBV19 and TRBJ1-5; D call uncertain. The V gene lost 6 bases and the J gene lost 0 bases, with 9 bases spanning the gap. The CDR3 is 14 residues long. Germline V gene data show CDR1 as LNHDA and CDR2 as SQIVND (reference sequence). This chain's CDR3 is CASSGINSNQPQHF. The DNA of the CDR3 is TGTGCCAGTAGCGGTATCAATAGCAATCAGCCCCAGCATTTT. Full variable domain (rest looked up from reference TRBV19 and TRBJ1-5): DGGITQSPKYLFRKEGQNVTLSCEQNLNHDAMYWYRQDPGQGLRLIYYSQIVNDFQKGDIAEGYSVSREKKESFPLTVTSAQKNPTAFYLCASSGINSNQPQHFGDGTRLSIL.

The V and J genes are TRBV7-2 and TRBJ1-5; possible D gene TRBD1, 6 bases. The V gene lost 3 bases and the J gene lost 0 bases, with 9 bases spanning the gap. CDR1 is SGHTA, CDR2 FQGNSA, per germline. The CDR3 totals 15 residues. The chain's CDR3 is CASSFAGDSNQPQHF. The CDR3 DNA sequence: TGTGCCAGCAGCTTCGCAGGGGATAGCAATCAGCCCCAGCATTTT.

V is TRBV27 and J is TRBJ2-7, with D tentatively TRBD1 (6 bases). Germline CDR1 and CDR2: MNHEY and SMNVEV (reference sequence). The CDR3 runs to 15 residues. Trimming pared 4 bases from V and 4 bases from J, leaving 17 bases between. CDR3 protein: CASSSPPGHRYEQYF. Written as DNA, the CDR3 is TGTGCCAGCAGTTCACCCCCGGGACACAGGTACGAGCAGTACTTC.

The V gene is TRBV7-2, the J gene TRBJ1-2; D is perhaps TRBD1 (5 bases). Trimming took off 1 base at V and 8 bases at J, with 20 bases between the two ends. The CDR3 sequence is 16 residues long. Per germline, CDR1 SGHTA and CDR2 FQGNSA. The CDR3 sequence: CASSLDPTETLRGYTF. CDR3 nucleotide sequence: TGTGCCAGCAGCTTAGACCCGACAGAAACCCTAAGGGGCTACACCTTC.

V usage is TRBV6-5 and J usage is TRBJ1-3; maybe TRBD1 (5 bases). Germline V gene data show CDR1 as MNHEY and CDR2 as SVGAGI. This CDR3 has 15 amino acids. V was cut by 9 bases and J by 11 bases, with 26 bases left in between. The CDR3 is CASNGRGSQSYAIYF. The CDR3 DNA reads as TGTGCCAGTAATGGTCGGGGGAGTCAAAGTTATGCCATATATTTT.